Each of the 15 T cell receptor beta chains below was sequenced from the same sample in a study of blood T cells in healthy people across ages. With a J-beta primer mix and a sample-barcoded 5' primer, a second PCR ran about 7 to 11 cycles. MiXCR was run by TCRdb on the 5' RACE reads, yielding one entry per CDR3 protein. Among 1.5 million to 2 million distinct CDR3 sequences, 28% were seen once, and the ten largest hold around 7.7%. Sequencing was done on a sample of blood. Receptors originate from a woman in her 30s in good health.

For the CDR3, the DNA is TGTGCCAGCAGAAACGAGGGGGTCGGGGTGTTTTTT. This translates into CASRNEGVGVFF. The chain has TRBV28 and TRBJ1-4, with a weak D call TRBD1 (6 bases). V was shortened by 6 bases and J by 15 bases, with 17 bases between the two germline ends. The germline V gene has CDR1 MDHEN and CDR2 SYDVKM. This CDR3 contains 12 residues.

This chain links TRBV9 with TRBJ2-3; tentative D call: TRBD2 (7 bases). Trimming left V 0 bases short and J 1 base short, with 15 bases between. The CDR3 runs 17 residues. CDR1 SGDLS and CDR2 YYNGEE come from the germline V gene. The CDR3 nucleotides are TGTGCCAGCAGCGTAGATGGCGGGGGCCCCGGCACAGATACGCAGTATTTT. Translating it yields CASSVDGGGPGTDTQYF.

This clonotype was detected a few times. The chain uses TRBV5-4 and TRBJ2-1; 7 bases fit TRBD2. In germline, CDR1 is SGHNT, CDR2 YYREEE (reference sequence). V lost 3 bases, J lost 0 bases, and 6 bases stayed unmatched. This CDR3 is built from 16 residues. The CDR3 DNA reads TGTGCCAGCAGCTGGGGGTCGGGGGGCTCCTACAATGAGCAGTTCTTC. Encoded protein: CASSWGSGGSYNEQFF.

In the case of this clonotype: No conserved phenylalanine or tryptophan is present at the end of the CDR3, so a read error is the likely explanation. J is TRBJ1-1 and V is TRBV5-1; tentative D call: TRBD1 (6 bases). This CDR3 comprises 14 residues. Germline CDR1 and CDR2: SGHRS and YFSETQ. The ends were cut back, 6 bases at V and 4 bases at J, with 16 bases in the middle. In DNA, the CDR3 is TGCGCCAGCAACTTCGTCAGGGGTCGCACTGAAGCTTTCGTT. Translating gives CASNFVRGRTEAFV.

Here the CDR3 DNA reads TGTGCCAGCAGGGGGACTGGCACGAGGTCCCAGCATTTT. It yields the protein CASRGTGTRSQHF. The chain uses TRBV12-3 or TRBV12-4 and TRBJ1-5, with D possibly matching TRBD1 (5 bases). There are 13 residues in the CDR3. Trimming cost V 6 bases and J 11 bases, with 17 bases left between them.

Ten or more counts support this clonotype. The chain is built from TRBV4-1 and TRBJ2-7; 8 nucleotides match TRBD2. The CDR3 is made up of 14 amino acids. V dropped 1 base and J dropped 5; count of bases not matched to a gene: 4. CDR1 is MGHRA and CDR2 is YSYEKL in the germline V gene. The CDR3 loop is CASSQAGGLDEQYF. In DNA form, the CDR3 reads TGCGCCAGCAGCCAAGCGGGGGGGCTCGACGAGCAGTACTTC.

J is TRBJ1-2 and V is TRBV11-2; 9 bases agree with TRBD1. Germline assignment: CDR1 SGHAT and CDR2 FQNNGV. This CDR3 is 15 amino acids long. V was pared by 6 bases and J by 8 bases, with 13 bases of the junction left unmatched. The CDR3 reads CASRRDREMMYGYTF. In DNA, the CDR3 is TGTGCCAGCAGGCGGGACAGGGAGATGATGTACGGCTACACCTTC.

This clonotype was observed many times. J is TRBJ2-5 and V is TRBV29-1; the match to TRBD2 covers 10 bases. Germline V gene data show CDR1 as SQVTM and CDR2 as ANQGSEA. The CDR3 length is 14 residues. V was clipped by 5 bases and J by 2 bases; unmatched bases: 5. The CDR3 is CSVPSGGAQETQYF. The CDR3, as DNA: TGCAGCGTTCCCAGCGGGGGGGCACAAGAGACCCAGTACTTC.

The chain joins TRBV5-1 to TRBJ2-1; 8 nucleotides line up with TRBD2. From germline, CDR1 is SGHRS and CDR2 YFSETQ. The CDR3 has 15 amino acids. Unmatched junction bases numbered 8, after V lost 4 bases and J lost 5 bases. CDR3 loop: CASSRTSGYNNEQFF. The CDR3 nucleotides read TGCGCCAGCAGCAGAACTAGCGGTTATAACAATGAGCAGTTCTTC.

This clonotype was detected only a few times. The genes are TRBV30 and TRBJ1-2; tentatively, D is TRBD1 (6 bases). The V gene lost 4 bases and the J gene lost 4 bases, with 10 bases spanning the gap. The CDR3 has 12 residues. CDR1 is GTSNPN and CDR2 is SVGIG in the germline V gene (reference sequence). DNA of the CDR3: TGTGCCTGGAAGTCCAGGGGCTATGGCTACACCTTC. Translating it yields CAWKSRGYGYTF.

The chain links TRBV5-1 to TRBJ1-4; D is uncertain. The CDR3 is 14 residues long. Between the trimmed V and J ends, which lost 4 bases and 8 bases, there was a span of 15 bases. Germline V gives CDR1 SGHRS, CDR2 YFSETQ. The CDR3 spells CASSIDPIWEKLFF. For the CDR3, the DNA is TGCGCCAGCAGCATAGACCCCATCTGGGAAAAACTGTTTTTT.

This chain uses TRBV20-1 with TRBJ1-2; D possibly corresponds to TRBD1 (5 bases). The CDR3 length is 13 residues. The germline V and J ends were trimmed by 4 bases and 8 bases, with 17 bases remaining between them. The V gene's germline CDR1 is DFQATT and CDR2 SNEGSKA (reference sequence). This CDR3 reads CSAIDRDVGGYTF. The CDR3 nucleotides read TGCAGTGCTATAGATCGGGACGTGGGCGGCTACACCTTC.

V usage is TRBV7-3 and J usage is TRBJ2-5; D may be TRBD1 (6 bases). The J call may be mistaken, given a closer DNA end match to TRBJ2-7. The CDR3 totals 15 residues. Germline values: CDR1 SGHTA, CDR2 FQGTGA. Here the CDR3 DNA reads TGTGCCAGCAGCGGAAACAGGGCCATGCGGGACGAGCAGTACTTC. Translating it yields CASSGNRAMRDEQYF.

The V gene is TRBV12-3 or TRBV12-4, the J gene TRBJ2-7; 9 nucleotides agree with TRBD2. V lost 10 bases to trimming and J lost 1 base; unmatched junction nucleotides: 8. This CDR3 is built from 14 residues. CDR3 region: CATSLTSGSYEQYF. In DNA, the CDR3 is TGTGCCACCTCTTTGACTAGCGGTTCCTACGAGCAGTACTTC.

This clonotype was seen at least ten times. The chain has TRBV28 and TRBJ2-7, with a tentative D call TRBD1 (5 bases). Germline lookup yields CDR1 MDHEN and CDR2 SYDVKM. Trimming left V 6 bases short and J 4 bases short, with 16 bases between. The CDR3 covers 14 residues. This CDR3 is CASRPGWSRYEQYF. CDR3 sequence (DNA): TGTGCCAGCAGGCCAGGGTGGAGTCGGTACGAGCAGTACTTC.